The sequence of this T cell receptor beta chain was determined in a study of cytomegalovirus exposure and HLA in healthy donors. The method was immunoSEQ multiplex PCR; TCRdb's version includes in-frame clones alone and lacks a portion of them. There are tens of thousands of clones in the sample; approximately 96% occur only once, and 0.78% lies in the top ten. The junction had 10 bases not matched to a gene; V was cut back by 4 bases and J by 4 bases. Germline V gene data show CDR1 as MNHEY and CDR2 as SVGAGI. The CDR3 consists of 16 residues. Separate from the 666-subject first cohort, the roughly 120-subject validation cohort was the one that the donors belonged to.

The source is a young man in good health and CMV-seronegative. The gene calls are TRBV6-5 and TRBJ1-2; 9 bases are shared with TRBD1. Sequenced sample: PBMCs. The CDR3 bases are TGTGCCAGCAGTTCCGATACAGGGGGCGTTATCTATGGCTACACCTTC. Translation: CASSSDTGGVIYGYTF.